This TCR beta chain was observed in a study of CD8+ T cells in alopecia areata (dated by TCRdb to about 2018). Some background on the complete study: Treated patients were enrolled in an open-label pilot trial of oral tofacitinib at 5 to 10 mg twice daily for moderate-to-severe alopecia areata. Tofacitinib was given for 6 to 18 months, followed by 6 months of follow-up off drug to assess delayed response and recurrence. In both human patients and the C3H/HeJ mouse model, the study applied high-throughput TCRbeta sequencing to look at T cell clonal expansion in alopecia areata. In humans, TCRbeta sequencing was performed on scalp tissue and on sorted CD4+ and CD8+ peripheral blood T cells from healthy controls and from patients with patchy or totalis/universalis alopecia areata. Biopsies were taken from tofacitinib-treated patients at baseline and again at 4 and 24 weeks into treatment, and several of those patients also had a later scalp biopsy. Scalp clonality was compared among normal scalp (n=4), patchy alopecia areata scalp (n=8), and alopecia totalis/universalis scalp (n=8). The RNA source kit depended on sample type: the PAXgene miRNA kit for fixed scalp, the miRNeasy kit for PBMCs, and the RNeasy kit for mouse skin. immunoSEQ multiplex PCR using 35 Vbeta forward primers and 13 Jbeta reverse primers was used to amplify TCRbeta CDR3 regions. Broader findings and caveats from the paper: Compared with normal scalp, lesional scalp had higher clonality and more expanded CD8+ clones, particularly in alopecia totalis/universalis, a pattern that suggests antigenic drive. Unlike mouse skin, which is dominated by gammadelta T cells, normal human skin has resident alphabeta T cells that are also sequenced, and this complicates analysis of the scalp TCR repertoire. Compared with mice, TCR sequences shared between patients were less clear, possibly partly because of HLA diversity across the patient population.

Relative to germline, V is 2 bases shorter and J is 6 bases shorter, with 10 bases between their ends. The germline V gene provides CDR1 MDHEN and CDR2 SYDVKM. Counted from cysteine to phenylalanine, this CDR3 has 13 amino acids. Kept here is only the CDR3 DNA, which spans 39 bases and is read in frame from base 1. Lesional scalp punch biopsies and peripheral blood were collected from alopecia areata patients. PBMCs were separated by density centrifugation and stained for CD3, CD4 and CD8, after which CD4+ and CD8+ T cells were sorted on a FACSAria. This clone was recorded a few times. Its antigen is unknown. Nothing much larger sits one base from this clone, and base qualities are not available. Library generation was performed with the immunoSEQ multiplex PCR assay. RNA was extracted from all samples and reverse transcribed into cDNA as template for TCR sequencing. First-strand cDNA was synthesized with SuperScript III using a 2:1 mix of oligo-dT and random hexamers. A synthetic immune receptor repertoire was used to assess amplification bias, and residual bias was removed computationally. The published analysis was carried out like this. Raw reads were preprocessed to remove errors, and CDR3 was defined according to IMGT conventions as the region from the conserved cysteine to phenylalanine. Clonality was calculated as 1 minus Shannon entropy normalized by log2 of the number of productive unique TCRs. Whether each scalp clone was CD4 or CD8 was inferred by checking scalp TCRbeta sequences against the CD4 and CD8 repertoires from sorted blood. Held by TCRdb, this immuneACCESS table contains in-frame sequences only and omits some clones. Under half of the omission traces to an unresolved V gene where checked; the cause of the rest is unknown. V and J calls and clone size come straight from that table; D and trimming were deduced from the DNA. The sample table shows 90,000 to 100,000 clones, and 35% to 50% are seen once. The ten largest clones capture approximately 0.79% of the sample.

The source material was CD4+ T cells sorted from blood. The sequence is built from TRBV28 and TRBJ1-2, with the identity of the D gene unclear. The source is a human donor with alopecia areata. The CDR3 sequence is CASSLEQVHGYTF. The nucleotide sequence is TGTGCCAGCAGTTTAGAGCAAGTACATGGCTACACCTTC.